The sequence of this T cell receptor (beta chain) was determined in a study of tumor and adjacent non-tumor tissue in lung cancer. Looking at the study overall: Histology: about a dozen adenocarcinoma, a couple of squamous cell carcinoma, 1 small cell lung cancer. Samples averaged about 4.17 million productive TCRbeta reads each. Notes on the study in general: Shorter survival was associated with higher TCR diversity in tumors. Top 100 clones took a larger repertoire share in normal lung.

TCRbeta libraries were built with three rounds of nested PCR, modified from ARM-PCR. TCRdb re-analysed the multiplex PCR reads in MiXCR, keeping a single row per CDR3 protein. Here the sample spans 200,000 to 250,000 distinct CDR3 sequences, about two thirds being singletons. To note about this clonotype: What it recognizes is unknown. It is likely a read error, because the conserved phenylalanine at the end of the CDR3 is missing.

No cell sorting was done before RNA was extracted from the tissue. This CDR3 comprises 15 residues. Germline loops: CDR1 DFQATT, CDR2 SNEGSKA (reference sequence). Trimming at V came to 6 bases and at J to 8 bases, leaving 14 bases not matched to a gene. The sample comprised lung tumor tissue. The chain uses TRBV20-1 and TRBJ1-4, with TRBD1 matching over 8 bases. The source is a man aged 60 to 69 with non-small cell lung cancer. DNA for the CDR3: TGCAGTGCAAGCGGAACCAGGGGGCGGGACGAAAAACTGTTTTAT. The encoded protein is CSASGTRGRDEKLFY.